This T cell receptor (beta chain) was identified during a study of shared clonotypes between healthy human individuals. Study context: Used for every donor were three CD4 naive, three CD4 memory, two CD8 naive and one CD8 memory plate.

From CD4+ cells came CD45RA+ naive and CD45RA-negative memory subsets. The V and J ends lost 6 bases and 12 bases respectively, with 18 bases between them. This CDR3 is built from 14 residues. Germline assignment: CDR1 MDHEN and CDR2 SYDVKM. At the deep level, the assay was run. Original handling: Filtering of immunoSEQ junctional sequences could not match full-length read filtering. Assay used: immunoSEQ multiplex PCR; TCRdb lists only in-frame clones, some missing. V, J and clone size are taken as reported in that table, and D and trimming were inferred from the DNA itself. The sample lists about 2 million clones, 95% seen once, with more than 0.1% in the top ten.

The sequenced sample was naive CD4+ T cells sorted from blood. Subset in this sample: CD45RA+ positively selected. This chain joins TRBV28 and TRBJ1-6; tentative D call: TRBD1 (6 bases). This clonotype was obtained from a man aged 18 to 30 in good health. The CDR3 coding sequence is TGTGCCAGCAGAAAGACAGGACCCCGTATACCCCTCCACTTT. The encoded protein is CASRKTGPRIPLHF.